What follows describes a single T cell receptor (beta chain). Primers used in a second PCR of roughly 7 to 11 cycles were a sample-barcoded 5' primer and a J-beta primer mix. Each cDNA molecule carried a tag from a template-switch adaptor that contained 12 random nucleotides. Every individual sample yielded 2.5 million or more paired-end reads (each containing CDR3). TCRdb passed the 5' RACE reads through MiXCR, listing each CDR3 protein once. The data hold 790,000 or so distinct CDR3 sequences, with more than 35% observed a single time. This CDR3 has 12 residues. Trimming pared 5 bases from V and 5 bases from J, leaving 8 bases between. Each sample provided at least 5.5 micrograms of extracted total RNA. These data belong to a study of blood T cells in healthy people across ages. Study-level background: Roughly one uniquely barcoded beta molecule per two T cells was captured.

The source is an elderly man in good health. The chain combines TRBV12-3 or TRBV12-4 with TRBJ2-3; no reliable D call. Sequencing was carried out using blood. In nucleotides, the CDR3 is TGTGCCAGCAGTCCAGAGGTAGATACGCAGTATTTT. Protein: CASSPEVDTQYF.